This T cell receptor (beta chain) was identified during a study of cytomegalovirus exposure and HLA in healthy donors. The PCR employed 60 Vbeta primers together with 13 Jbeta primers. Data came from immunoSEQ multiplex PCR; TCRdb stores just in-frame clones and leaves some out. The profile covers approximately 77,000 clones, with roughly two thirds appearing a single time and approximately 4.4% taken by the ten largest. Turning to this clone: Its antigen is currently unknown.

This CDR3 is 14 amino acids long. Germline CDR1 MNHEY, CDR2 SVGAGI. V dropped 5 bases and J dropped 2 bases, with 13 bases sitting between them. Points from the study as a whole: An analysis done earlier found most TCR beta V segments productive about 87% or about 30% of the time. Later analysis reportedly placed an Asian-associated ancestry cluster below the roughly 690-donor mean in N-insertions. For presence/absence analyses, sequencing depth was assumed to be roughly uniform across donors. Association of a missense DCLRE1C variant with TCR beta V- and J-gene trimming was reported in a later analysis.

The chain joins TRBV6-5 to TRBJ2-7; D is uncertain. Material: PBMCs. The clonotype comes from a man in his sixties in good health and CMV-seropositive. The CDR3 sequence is CASSLTITTYEQYF. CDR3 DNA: TGTGCCAGCAGTCTGACAATAACCACCTACGAGCAGTACTTC.